This T cell receptor beta chain was obtained from a study of T cell repertoires in cytomegalovirus infection (dated by TCRdb to between 2018 and 2021). About the investigation overall: Donor HLA type was relevant to the analysis, as public TCR beta signatures indicated carriage of CMV infection together with the matching HLA type. What the study reported, not specific to this receptor: In the ex vivo response, HLA-C-restricted CMV-specific TCR beta clonotypes were dominant, and in two of eight donors the single most frequent clonotype came from this HLA-C-restricted group. In both this cohort and an independent roughly 360-donor cohort, the cumulative frequency of public TCR beta family members distinguished carriers of CMV infection plus the relevant HLA type.

In the case of this clonotype: The antigen this receptor binds is unknown. No base qualities exist here, and no much larger clone lies one base off it.

The run used an Illumina HiSeq 1500. TCRdb redid the processing of the public reads, applying fastp at Q25 and MiXCR, and retained in-frame beta chains. Each entry merges the rows of one CDR3 protein and shows their most common DNA and genes. Across this sample there are about 740,000 distinct CDR3 sequences, with 35% to 45% seen only once. Around 3% of the sample comes from the top ten. The clonotype originates from a human donor in good health (CMV status not recorded). Some clones in this sample may be carry-over from other donors' samples. The sequenced material came from PBMCs.

The nucleotides read TGCGCCAGCAGCGCGGTCGGAACTAACTATGGCTACACCTTC. The resulting protein is CASSAVGTNYGYTF. Recombination joined TRBV5-1 with TRBJ1-2; the D gene is not confidently resolved. The germline V gene sets CDR1 to SGHRS and CDR2 to YFSETQ. V lost 4 bases and J lost 0 bases; the stretch between them is 10 bases long. Spanning cysteine to phenylalanine, the CDR3 consists of 14 amino acids. Left in the record is the CDR3 DNA by itself, 42 bases read in frame from the first base.